The T cell receptor beta chain described here comes from a study of OX40 agonist ivuxolimab in advanced cancers. In terms of the full investigation: The costimulatory receptor OX40 (CD134) was targeted by ivuxolimab, a fully human IgG2 agonistic monoclonal antibody. Intravenous ivuxolimab was administered to patients every 2 weeks at six dose levels: 0.01, 0.1, 0.3, 1.5, 3 and 10 mg/kg. Of the roughly 52 dose-escalation patients, hepatocellular carcinoma was present in roughly 19, melanoma in around 15, renal cell carcinoma in 9 and head and neck cancer in 9. In the dose-escalation cohort, 70% to 85% of patients were male, and the mean age was roughly 60 years, with a range of about 20 to 90. Prior anti-PD-1, anti-PD-L1 or anti-CTLA-4 therapy was permitted, and 30% to 50% of dose-escalation patients had received checkpoint inhibitors. Partial responses occurred in three dose-escalation patients: two with cutaneous melanoma and one with hepatocellular carcinoma. Peripheral TCRbeta sequencing was intended to test whether TCR sequence diversity was altered and clonal T-cell expansion was caused by ivuxolimab. The paper describes the monotherapy dose-escalation part (N ≈ 50 patients) of the phase I trial of ivuxolimab.

This clone has just one count. The antigen this receptor binds is unknown. Within one base of it there is no much larger clone, and no base qualities were kept. Patients with autoimmune disease history or receiving systemic immunosuppression were excluded from the trial. Peripheral blood for TCR sequencing was collected from all dose cohorts at baseline, on cycle 4 day 1, and on cycle 7 day 1. The samples were taken from a phase I, first-in-human, multicenter, open-label dose-escalation trial of ivuxolimab. The trial enrolled adults with locally advanced or metastatic head and neck squamous cell, hepatocellular, melanoma or renal cell carcinoma. Before TCR sequencing, CD4+ T cells and CD8+ T cells were sorted from peripheral blood as separate populations. For sequencing of the TCRbeta CDR3 region, genomic DNA was extracted from the sorted cells. The immunoSEQ Assay was used to sequence the TCRbeta CDR3 regions. Sourced from immuneACCESS, this table was stored by TCRdb with only in-frame sequences that have V and J called. A share of the clones is absent; for the studies checked, an unresolved V gene accounts for under half, and the remainder has no known explanation. In this sample the table shows around 100,000 clones, 90% of which occur a single time. The biggest ten clones account for around 0.15% of the sample.

What the study reported, not specific to this receptor: The antigen specificity of the peripheral T cells that underwent clonal expansion was not determined. After ivuxolimab, expanded clones were on average more numerous among CD8+ T cells than among CD4+ T cells. At doses of 0.1 to 3.0 mg/kg, clonal expansion of both CD4+ and CD8+ blood T cells was observed from baseline to week 6. In partial responders in the 0.1-3.0 mg/kg groups, normalized peripheral clonal expansion was found to be among the lowest, especially among CD8+ T cells. Low levels of normalized T-cell clonal expansion were also seen in some nonresponding patients.

The germline V gene (reference sequence) gives CDR1 as MNHNY and CDR2 as SVGAGI. Trimming costs V 3 bases and J 2 bases, and their ends lie 14 bases apart. The CDR3 has 15 amino acids, counting the end cysteine and phenylalanine. The only DNA kept is the CDR3, 45 bases in frame from the first base. Sequences were derived from CD4+ or CD8+ T cells sorted from blood, sampled in a trial of the OX40 agonist ivuxolimab. The chain employs TRBV6-6 and TRBJ2-7; the D gene is unclear. The clonotype originates from an adult with an advanced solid tumor such as melanoma, head and neck, liver or kidney cancer. The DNA is as follows: TGTGCCAGCAGTTATATGGGTCCCCCTACCTACGAGCAGTACTTC. Its protein product is CASSYMGPPTYEQYF.